This T cell receptor (beta chain) comes out of a study of identical twins. Study results and limitations: Twins shared out-of-frame alpha sequences with excess low generation probability. Weaker excess twin sharing was observed in beta out-of-frame sequences. Because invariant MAIT and iNKT cells could be present, zero-insertion analyses could be partly confounded.

This clonotype was found many times. No antigen is known for it. Each CDR3 protein gets one entry after TCRdb re-called the 5' RACE reads with MiXCR. This table holds roughly 290,000 distinct CDR3 sequences, about 8.3% found once. The CDR3 length is 14 residues. CDR1 DFQATT and CDR2 SNEGSKA come from the germline V gene (reference sequence). With 2 bases clipped from V and 5 bases from J, the junction kept 7 bases outside the gene matches. These data also featured in a second study, about yellow fever vaccine responses in identical twins.

This rearrangement joins TRBV20-1 to TRBJ2-5; 8 bases are a match to TRBD1. The sequenced sample was memory (CD45RO+) T cells sorted from blood. This receptor was identified in a young woman in good health. As DNA, the CDR3 is TGCAGTGCTAGACGACAGGGGTTGGTGGAGACCCAGTACTTC. Its translation: CSARRQGLVETQYF.